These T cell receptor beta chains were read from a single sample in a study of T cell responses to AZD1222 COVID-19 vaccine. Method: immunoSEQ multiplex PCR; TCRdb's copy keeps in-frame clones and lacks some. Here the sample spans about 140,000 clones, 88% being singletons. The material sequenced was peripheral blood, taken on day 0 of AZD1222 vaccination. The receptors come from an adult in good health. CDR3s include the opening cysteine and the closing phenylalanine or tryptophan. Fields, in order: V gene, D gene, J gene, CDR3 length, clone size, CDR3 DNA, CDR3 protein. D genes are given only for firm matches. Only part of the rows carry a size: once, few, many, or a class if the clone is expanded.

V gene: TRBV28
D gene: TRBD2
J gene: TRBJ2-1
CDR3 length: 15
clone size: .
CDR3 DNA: TGTGCCAGCAGTTTATTAGCGGGAGTGTGGAATGAGCAGTTCTTC
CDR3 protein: CASSLLAGVWNEQFF

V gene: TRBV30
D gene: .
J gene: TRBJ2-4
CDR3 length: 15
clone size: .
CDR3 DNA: TGTGCCTGGAGTGTGAGTTGGGGGGTAGGGAACATTCAGTACTTC
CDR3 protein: CAWSVSWGVGNIQYF

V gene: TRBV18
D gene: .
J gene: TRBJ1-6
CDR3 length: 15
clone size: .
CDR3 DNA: TGTGCCAGCTCACCCGGACTCCCAAGAGGGTCACCCCTCCACTTT
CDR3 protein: CASSPGLPRGSPLHF

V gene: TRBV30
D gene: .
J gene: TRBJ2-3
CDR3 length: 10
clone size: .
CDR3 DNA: TGTGCCTGGAGTGTAGACGCCCAGTATTTT
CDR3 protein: CAWSVDAQYF

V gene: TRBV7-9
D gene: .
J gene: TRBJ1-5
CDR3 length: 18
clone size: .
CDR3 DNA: TGTGCCAGCAGCTTAATTTCGCCGGGACGACCGGGCAATCAGCCCCAGCATTTT
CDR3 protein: CASSLISPGRPGNQPQHF

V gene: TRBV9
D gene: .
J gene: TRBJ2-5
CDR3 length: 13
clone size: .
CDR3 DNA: TGTGCCAGCAGCGACTCTACGGGGGAGACCCAGTACTTC
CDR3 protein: CASSDSTGETQYF

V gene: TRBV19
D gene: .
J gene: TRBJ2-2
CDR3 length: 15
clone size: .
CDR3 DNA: TGTGCCAGTAGTCTTTTACAGGGGAACACCGGGGAGCTGTTTTTT
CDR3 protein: CASSLLQGNTGELFF

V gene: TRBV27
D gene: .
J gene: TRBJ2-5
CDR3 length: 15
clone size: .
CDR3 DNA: TGTGCCAGCAGTTTTGGTCCGGAGGAGGGAGAGACCCAGTACTTC
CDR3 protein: CASSFGPEEGETQYF

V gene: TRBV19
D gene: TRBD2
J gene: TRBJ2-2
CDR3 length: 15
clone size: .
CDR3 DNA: TGTGCCAGTAGTATTCGGCGGGAGAGCACCGGGGAGCTGTTTTTT
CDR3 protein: CASSIRRESTGELFF

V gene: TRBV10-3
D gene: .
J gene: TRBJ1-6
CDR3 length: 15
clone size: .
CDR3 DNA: TGTGCCATCAGTGAGAGAACAGGGTTGGATTCACCCCTCCACTTT
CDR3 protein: CAISERTGLDSPLHF

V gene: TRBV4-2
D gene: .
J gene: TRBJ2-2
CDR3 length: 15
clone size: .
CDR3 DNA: TGTGCCAGCAGCCAAGAACTTCGGGGTCGCGGGGAGCTGTTTTTT
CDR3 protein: CASSQELRGRGELFF

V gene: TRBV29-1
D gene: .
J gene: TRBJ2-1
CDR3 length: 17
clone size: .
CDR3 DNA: TGCAGCGTTGATGCGGGGCTCGAGCTCGGGTTTTTCGATGAGCAGTTCTTC
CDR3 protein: CSVDAGLELGFFDEQFF

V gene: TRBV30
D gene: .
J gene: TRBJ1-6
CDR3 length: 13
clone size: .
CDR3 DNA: TGTGCCTGGAGTGGGTTAGGGAATTCACCCCTCCACTTT
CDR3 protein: CAWSGLGNSPLHF

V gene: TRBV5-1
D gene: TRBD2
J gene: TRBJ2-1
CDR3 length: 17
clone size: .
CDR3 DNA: TGCGCCAGCAGCTTAGGACTAGCGGGAGACACATACAATGAGCAGTTCTTC
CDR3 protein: CASSLGLAGDTYNEQFF

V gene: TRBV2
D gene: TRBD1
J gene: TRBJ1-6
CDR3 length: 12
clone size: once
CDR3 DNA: TGTGCCCGGGCAGGGGGTAATTCACCCCTCCACTTT
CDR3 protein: CARAGGNSPLHF

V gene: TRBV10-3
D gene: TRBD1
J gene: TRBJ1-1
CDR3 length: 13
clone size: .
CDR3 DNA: TGTGCCGGGGGACAGGGGCAGAACACTGAAGCTTTCTTT
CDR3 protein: CAGGQGQNTEAFF

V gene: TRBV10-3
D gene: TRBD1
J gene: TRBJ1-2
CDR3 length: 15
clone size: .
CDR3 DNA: TGTGCCATCAGTGACGGACAGGGGGATGGCTATGGCTACACCTTC
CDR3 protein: CAISDGQGDGYGYTF

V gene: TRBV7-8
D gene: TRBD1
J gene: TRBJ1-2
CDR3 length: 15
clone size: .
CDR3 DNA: TGTGCCAGCAGCCGTTCAGGGGGCCCACCCTATGGCTACACCTTC
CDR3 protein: CASSRSGGPPYGYTF

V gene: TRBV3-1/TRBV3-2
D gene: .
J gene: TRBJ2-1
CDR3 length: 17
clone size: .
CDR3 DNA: TGTGCCAGCAGCCACAGCGCTACAGGGAACGTGAGGAATGAGCAGTTCTTC
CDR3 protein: CASSHSATGNVRNEQFF

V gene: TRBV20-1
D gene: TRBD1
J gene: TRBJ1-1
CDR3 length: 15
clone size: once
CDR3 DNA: TGCAGTGCTAGTGTCCCCTCAGGGGGAATCACTGAAGCTTTCTTT
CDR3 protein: CSASVPSGGITEAFF

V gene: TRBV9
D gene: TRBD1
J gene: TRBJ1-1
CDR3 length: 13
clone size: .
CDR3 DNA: TGTGCCAGCAGCGCGGGACAGGGGGCTGAAGCTTTCTTT
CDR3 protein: CASSAGQGAEAFF

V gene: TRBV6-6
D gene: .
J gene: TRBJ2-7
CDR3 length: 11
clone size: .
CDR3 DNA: TGTGCCAGCAGGGACGGGTACGAGCAGTACTTC
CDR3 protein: CASRDGYEQYF

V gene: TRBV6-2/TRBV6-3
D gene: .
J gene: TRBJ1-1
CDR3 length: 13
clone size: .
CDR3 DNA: TGTGCCAGCAGTTATGGGCATTCTACTGAAGCTTTCTTT
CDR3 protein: CASSYGHSTEAFF

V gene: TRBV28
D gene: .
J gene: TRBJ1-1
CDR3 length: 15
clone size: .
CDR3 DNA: TGTGCCAGCAGTTTACCGGAGGGCAGGAACACTGAAGCTTTCTTT
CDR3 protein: CASSLPEGRNTEAFF

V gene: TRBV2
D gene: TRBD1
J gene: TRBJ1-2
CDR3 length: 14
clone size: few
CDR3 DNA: TGTGCCAGCAGTGGGACAGGGGGCCTGAATGGCTACACCTTC
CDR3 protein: CASSGTGGLNGYTF

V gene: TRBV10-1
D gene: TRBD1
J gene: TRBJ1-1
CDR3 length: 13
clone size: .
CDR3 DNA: TGCGCCAGTCAGACAGGGGTAAACACTGAAGCTTTCTTT
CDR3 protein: CASQTGVNTEAFF